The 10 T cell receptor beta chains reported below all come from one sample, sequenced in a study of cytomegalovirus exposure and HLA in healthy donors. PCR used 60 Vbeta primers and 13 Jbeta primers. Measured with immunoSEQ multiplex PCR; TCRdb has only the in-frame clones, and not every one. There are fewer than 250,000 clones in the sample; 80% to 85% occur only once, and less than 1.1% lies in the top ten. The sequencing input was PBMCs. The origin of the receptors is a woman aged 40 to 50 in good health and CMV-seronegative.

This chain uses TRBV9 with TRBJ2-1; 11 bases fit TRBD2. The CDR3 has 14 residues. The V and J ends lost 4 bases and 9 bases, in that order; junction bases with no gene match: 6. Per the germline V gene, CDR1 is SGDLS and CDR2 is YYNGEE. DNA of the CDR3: TGTGCCAGCAGCCCACTAGCGGGAGTTTCTGAGCAGTTCTTC. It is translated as CASSPLAGVSEQFF.

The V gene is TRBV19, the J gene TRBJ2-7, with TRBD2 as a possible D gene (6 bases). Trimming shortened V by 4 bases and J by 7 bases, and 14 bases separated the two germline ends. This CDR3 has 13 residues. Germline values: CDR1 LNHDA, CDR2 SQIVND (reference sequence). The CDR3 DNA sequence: TGTGCCAGTAGTACCACGGGGGAAACGGAGCAGTACGTC. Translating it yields CASSTTGETEQYV.

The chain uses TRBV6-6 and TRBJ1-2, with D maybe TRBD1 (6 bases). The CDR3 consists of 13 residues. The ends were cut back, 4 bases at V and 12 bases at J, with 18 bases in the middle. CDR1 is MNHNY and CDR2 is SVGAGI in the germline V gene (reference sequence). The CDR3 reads CASSLGGTMANTF. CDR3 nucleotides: TGTGCCAGCAGTTTAGGGGGGACTATGGCTAACACCTTC.

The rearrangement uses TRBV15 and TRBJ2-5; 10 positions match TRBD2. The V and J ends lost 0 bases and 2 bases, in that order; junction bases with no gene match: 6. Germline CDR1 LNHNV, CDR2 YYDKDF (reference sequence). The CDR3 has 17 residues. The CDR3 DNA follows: TGTGCCACCAGCAGAGATAAAACTAGCGGGGCACAAGAGACCCAGTACTTC. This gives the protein CATSRDKTSGAQETQYF.

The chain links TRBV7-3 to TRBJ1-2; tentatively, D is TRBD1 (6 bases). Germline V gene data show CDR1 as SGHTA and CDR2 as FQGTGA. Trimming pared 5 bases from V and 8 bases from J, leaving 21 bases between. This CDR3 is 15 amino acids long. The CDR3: CASSPSTTGKYGYTF. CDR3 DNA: TGTGCCAGCAGCCCATCAACGACAGGAAAATACGGCTACACCTTC.

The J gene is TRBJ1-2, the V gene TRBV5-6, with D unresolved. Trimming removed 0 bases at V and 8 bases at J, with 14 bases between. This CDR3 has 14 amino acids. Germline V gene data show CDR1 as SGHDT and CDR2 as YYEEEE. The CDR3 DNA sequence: TGTGCCAGCAGCTTGGGCGGGAGTCGATTCGGCTACACCTTC. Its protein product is CASSLGGSRFGYTF.

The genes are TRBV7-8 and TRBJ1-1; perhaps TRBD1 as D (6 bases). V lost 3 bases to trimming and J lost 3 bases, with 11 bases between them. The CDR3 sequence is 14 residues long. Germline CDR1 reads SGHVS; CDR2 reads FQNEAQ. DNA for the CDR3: TGTGCCAGCAGCTTTACAGGGCTGGACACTGAAGCTTTCTTT. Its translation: CASSFTGLDTEAFF.

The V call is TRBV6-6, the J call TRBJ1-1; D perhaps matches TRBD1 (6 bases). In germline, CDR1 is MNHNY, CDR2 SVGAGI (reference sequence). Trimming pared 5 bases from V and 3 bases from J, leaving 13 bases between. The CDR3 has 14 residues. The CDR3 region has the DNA TGTGCCAGCAGTGACTACCGACAGGACACTGAAGCTTTCTTT. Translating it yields CASSDYRQDTEAFF.

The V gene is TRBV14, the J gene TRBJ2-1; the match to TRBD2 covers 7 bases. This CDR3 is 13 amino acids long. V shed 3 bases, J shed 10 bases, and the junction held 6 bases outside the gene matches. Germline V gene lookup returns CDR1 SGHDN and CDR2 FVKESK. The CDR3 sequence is CASSQERLAEQFF. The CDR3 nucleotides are TGTGCCAGCAGCCAGGAGAGACTAGCCGAGCAGTTCTTC.

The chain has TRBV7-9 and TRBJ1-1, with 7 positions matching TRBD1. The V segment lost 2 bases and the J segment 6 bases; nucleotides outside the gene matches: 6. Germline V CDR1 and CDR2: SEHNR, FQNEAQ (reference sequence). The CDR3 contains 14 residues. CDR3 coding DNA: TGTGCCAGCAGCTTACTGGACAGGAAATCTGAAGCTTTCTTT. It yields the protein CASSLLDRKSEAFF.